Listed below are T cell receptor beta chains from one sample, sequenced in a study of blood T cell repertoires in COVID-19. Libraries were prepared by immunoSEQ multiplex PCR; TCRdb keeps only in-frame clonotypes and omits some of them. The repertoire holds under 95,000 clones, with 70% to 90% as singletons. Sequenced: peripheral blood. These receptors were taken from a man aged 35 to 55 with acute or convalescent COVID-19. Each CDR3 is given with its conserved first and last residue. A D gene is named only where the DNA matches it firmly. Clone size, where shown, is once, few, many, or a class for clones that have expanded.

>17|TRBV5-6|-|TRBD1|TRBJ2-5
TGTGCCAGCAGCTTTTATGGGACAGGGGTAAACCAAGAGACCCAGTACTTC
CASSFYGTGVNQETQYF
>14|TRBV19|-|TRBD1|TRBJ1-3
TGTGCCAGTAGTATCCGGACAGGGGGAAACACCATATATTTT
CASSIRTGGNTIYF
>17|TRBV19|-|TRBD1|TRBJ1-1
TGTGCCAGTAGCCCTATGAGGACAGGTCTCATGAACACTGAAGCTTTCTTT
CASSPMRTGLMNTEAFF
>18|TRBV3-1/TRBV3-2|-|TRBD2|TRBJ2-2
TGTGCCAGCAGCCAAGACCGATTTAGCGGGAGGGCCGGCGGGGAGCTGTTTTTT
CASSQDRFSGRAGGELFF
>17|TRBV9|-|-|TRBJ1-1
TGTGCCAGCAGCGTAGCCTCGGGGTGGTTTGAGAACACTGAAGCTTTCTTT
CASSVASGWFENTEAFF
>14|TRBV4-2|-|-|TRBJ1-4
TGTGCCAGCAGCCAAGCCCCTCGGGGAGAAAAACTGTTTTTT
CASSQAPRGEKLFF
>17|TRBV3-1/TRBV3-2|once|TRBD1|TRBJ2-5
TGTGCCAGCAGCCAAGAATTCGGGACAGGGAATCGAGAGACCCAGTACTTC
CASSQEFGTGNRETQYF
>16|TRBV30|-|-|TRBJ1-5
TGTGCCTGGAGTCACCCCCAGATAGGGGACAATCAGCCCCAGCATTTT
CAWSHPQIGDNQPQHF
>15|TRBV3-1/TRBV3-2|once|TRBD1|TRBJ1-2
TGTGCCAGCAGCCAAATGAGGACAGGGTACTATGGCTACACCTTC
CASSQMRTGYYGYTF
>15|TRBV19|few|-|TRBJ1-4
TGTGCCAGTAGTATCTTACGAGCAACTAATGAAAAACTGTTTTTT
CASSILRATNEKLFF
>16|TRBV29-1|-|-|TRBJ1-1
TGCAGCGTTGTCGGGGTGGCCAACAGTGGTGGCACTGAAGCTTTCTTT
CSVVGVANSGGTEAFF